The 10 T cell receptor beta chains presented below share a single source sample, sequenced in a study of OX40 agonist ivuxolimab in advanced cancers. Measured with immunoSEQ multiplex PCR; TCRdb has only the in-frame clones, and not every one. The sample carries about 100,000 clones, about 89% recorded once. The source was CD4+ or CD8+ T cells sorted from blood, collected in a trial of the OX40 agonist ivuxolimab. The receptor set was obtained from an adult with an advanced solid tumor such as melanoma, head and neck, liver or kidney cancer.

In this sample, this clone turned up once. V is TRBV7-9 and J is TRBJ1-5; maybe TRBD1 (5 bases). Germline loops: CDR1 SEHNR, CDR2 FQNEAQ (reference sequence). Between the trimmed V and J ends, which lost 5 bases and 1 base, there was a span of 9 bases. CDR3 length equals 14 residues. The CDR3 DNA reads as TGTGCCAGCAGCCGTGGGGGGAGCAATCAGCCCCAGCATTTT. Its translation is CASSRGGSNQPQHF.

The chain couples TRBV19 to TRBJ1-5; D not resolved. The CDR3 is 14 amino acids. The V gene's germline CDR1 is LNHDA and CDR2 SQIVND (reference sequence). V lost 1 base and J lost 4, with 8 bases in between. This CDR3 reads CASSIVGGNQPQHF. CDR3 DNA sequence: TGTGCCAGTAGTATAGTAGGAGGAAATCAGCCCCAGCATTTT.

The chain combines TRBV5-1 with TRBJ2-7; 11 bases map to TRBD2. From germline, CDR1 is SGHRS and CDR2 YFSETQ. The CDR3 runs to 16 residues. The V and J ends lost 3 bases and 2 bases, in that order; junction bases with no gene match: 7. Here the CDR3 DNA reads TGCGCCAGCAGCTACAGACTACTAGCGGGAGCCTACGAGCAGTACTTC. This codes for CASSYRLLAGAYEQYF.

This clone was seen only a few times. CDR3 amino acids: CASSVDGQTTDTQYF. The CDR3 DNA reads TGTGCCAGCAGCGTAGACGGGCAGACCACAGATACGCAGTATTTT. The chain uses TRBV9 and TRBJ2-3; D uncertain. V gave up 0 bases and J gave up 2 bases, with 10 bases separating them. The CDR3 runs 15 residues. The germline V gene has CDR1 SGDLS and CDR2 YYNGEE.

The chain links TRBV7-9 to TRBJ2-5, with D possibly TRBD2 on 5 matching bases. Per germline, CDR1 SEHNR and CDR2 FQNEAQ (reference sequence). The length of the CDR3 is 14 residues. Trimming stripped 8 bases from V and 4 bases from J, with 17 bases between. CDR3 residues: CASGAGGLLETQYF. The CDR3 DNA is TGTGCCAGCGGAGCAGGAGGCCTCCTAGAGACCCAGTACTTC. Combining the CDR3 with reference TRBV7-9 and TRBJ2-5 gives the whole variable domain DTGVSQNPRHKITKRGQNVTFRCDPISEHNRLYWYRQTLGQGPEFLTYFQNEAQLEKSRLLSDRFSAERPKGSFSTLEIQRTEQGDSAMYLCASGAGGLLETQYFGPGTRLLVL.

The chain is built from TRBV5-1 and TRBJ1-1, with a tentative D call TRBD1 (6 bases). This CDR3 comprises 13 residues. The germline CDR1 and CDR2 sequences are SGHRS and YFSETQ. V was trimmed by 0 bases and J by 4 bases, leaving 7 bases between them. The CDR3 region has the DNA TGCGCCAGCAGCTTGGTCAGGGGCACTGAAGCTTTCTTT. It is translated as CASSLVRGTEAFF.

The chain employs TRBV6-1 and TRBJ1-2; tentatively, D is TRBD1 (5 bases). Trimming took 6 bases from V and 7 from J, leaving 21 bases between them. The CDR3 consists of 15 residues. Germline CDR1 is MNHNS and CDR2 is SASEGT. The chain's CDR3 is CASRPVGFGGSGYTF. In DNA, the CDR3 is TGTGCCAGCAGACCGGTGGGGTTTGGGGGTTCTGGCTACACCTTC.

V and J are TRBV13 and TRBJ2-7, with TRBD1 identical over 9 bases. CDR3 length: 14 amino acids. V was clipped by 5 bases and J by 5 bases; unmatched bases: 7. Germline values: CDR1 PRHDT, CDR2 FYEKMQ (reference sequence). The CDR3 is CASSLRDRAHEQYF. The CDR3, as DNA: TGTGCCAGCAGCCTCCGGGACAGGGCCCACGAGCAGTACTTC.

The gene calls are TRBV15 and TRBJ2-3, with D possibly matching TRBD2 (6 bases). Trimming pared 5 bases from V and 0 bases from J, leaving 12 bases between. The CDR3 extends over 15 amino acids. From germline, CDR1 is LNHNV and CDR2 YYDKDF (reference sequence). CDR3 sequence reads: CATSESAGSTDTQYF. CDR3 bases: TGTGCCACCAGCGAATCGGCGGGAAGCACAGATACGCAGTATTTT.

The V gene is TRBV7-3, the J gene TRBJ2-2; D not resolved. Trimming left V 6 bases short and J 1 base short, with 3 bases between. CDR3 length equals 12 residues. Germline loops: CDR1 SGHTA, CDR2 FQGTGA. DNA of the CDR3: TGTGCCAGCAGTTTGAACACCGGGGAGCTGTTTTTT. Amino acids: CASSLNTGELFF.